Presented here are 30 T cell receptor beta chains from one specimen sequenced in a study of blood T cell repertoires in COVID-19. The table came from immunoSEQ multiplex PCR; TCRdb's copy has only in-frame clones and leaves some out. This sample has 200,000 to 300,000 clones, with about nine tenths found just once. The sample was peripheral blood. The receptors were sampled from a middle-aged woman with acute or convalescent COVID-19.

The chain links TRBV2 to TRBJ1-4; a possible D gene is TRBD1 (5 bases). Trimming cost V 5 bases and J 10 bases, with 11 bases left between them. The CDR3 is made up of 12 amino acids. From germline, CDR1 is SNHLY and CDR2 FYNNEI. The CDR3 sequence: CASSLRRGKLFF. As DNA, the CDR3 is TGTGCCAGCAGTCTTCGGAGGGGAAAACTGTTTTTT.

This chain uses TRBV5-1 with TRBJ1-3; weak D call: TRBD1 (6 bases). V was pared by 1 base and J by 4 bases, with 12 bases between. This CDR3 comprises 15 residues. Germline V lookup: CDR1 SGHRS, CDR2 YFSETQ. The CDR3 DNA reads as TGCGCCAGCAGCTTGTTCCCAGGGGCCGGAAACACCATATATTTT. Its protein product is CASSLFPGAGNTIYF. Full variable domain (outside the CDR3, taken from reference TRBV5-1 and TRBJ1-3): KAGVTQTPRYLIKTRGQQVTLSCSPISGHRSVSWYQQTPGQGLQFLFEYFSETQRNKGNFPGRFSGRQFSNSRSEMNVSTLELGDSALYLCASSLFPGAGNTIYFGEGSWLTVV.

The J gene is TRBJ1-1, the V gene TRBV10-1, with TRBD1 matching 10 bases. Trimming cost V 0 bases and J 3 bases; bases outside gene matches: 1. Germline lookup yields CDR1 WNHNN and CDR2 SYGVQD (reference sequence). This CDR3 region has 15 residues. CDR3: CASSESGTGDTEAFF. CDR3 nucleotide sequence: TGCGCCAGCAGTGAGTCTGGGACAGGGGACACTGAAGCTTTCTTT.

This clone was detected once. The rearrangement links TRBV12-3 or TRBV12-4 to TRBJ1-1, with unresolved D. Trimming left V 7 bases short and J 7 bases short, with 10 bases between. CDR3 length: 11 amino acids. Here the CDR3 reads CASTARGEAFF. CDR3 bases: TGTGCCAGCACCGCCCGAGGTGAAGCTTTCTTT.

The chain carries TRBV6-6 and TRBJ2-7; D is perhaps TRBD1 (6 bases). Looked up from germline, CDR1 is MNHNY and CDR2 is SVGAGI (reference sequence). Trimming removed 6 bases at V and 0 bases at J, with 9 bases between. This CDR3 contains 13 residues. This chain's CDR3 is CASSDRSSYEQYV. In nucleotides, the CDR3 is TGTGCCAGCAGCGACAGGTCCTCCTACGAGCAGTACGTC.

DNA of the CDR3: TGCGCCAGCAGCGACAGGGTTGGGAACACCGGGGAGCTGTTTTTT. Protein: CASSDRVGNTGELFF. J is TRBJ2-2 and V is TRBV5-1, with 7 bases matching TRBD1. Germline CDR1 is SGHRS and CDR2 is YFSETQ. Unmatched junction bases numbered 4, after V lost 4 bases and J lost 1 base. The CDR3 sequence is 15 residues long. The variable domain in full, with the rest retrieved from reference TRBV5-1 and TRBJ2-2, is KAGVTQTPRYLIKTRGQQVTLSCSPISGHRSVSWYQQTPGQGLQFLFEYFSETQRNKGNFPGRFSGRQFSNSRSEMNVSTLELGDSALYLCASSDRVGNTGELFFGEGSRLTVL.

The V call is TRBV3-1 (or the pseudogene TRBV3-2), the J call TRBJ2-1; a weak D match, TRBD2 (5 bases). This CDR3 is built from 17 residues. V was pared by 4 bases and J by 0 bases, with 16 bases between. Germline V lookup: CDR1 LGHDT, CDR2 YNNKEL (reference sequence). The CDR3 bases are TGTGCCAGCAGCCGCAAGCACCTAGCTACCTCCTACAATGAGCAGTTCTTC. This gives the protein CASSRKHLATSYNEQFF.

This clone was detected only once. This CDR3 reads CASSPARGGANYGYTF. The CDR3 nucleotides are TGTGCCAGCAGCCCAGCAAGGGGGGGAGCTAACTATGGCTACACCTTC. The rearrangement uses TRBV25-1 and TRBJ1-2; weak D call: TRBD1 (6 bases). The CDR3 is made up of 16 amino acids. CDR1 and CDR2 from the germline V gene are MGHDK and SYGVNS. V dropped 6 bases and J dropped 0 bases, with 17 bases sitting between them.

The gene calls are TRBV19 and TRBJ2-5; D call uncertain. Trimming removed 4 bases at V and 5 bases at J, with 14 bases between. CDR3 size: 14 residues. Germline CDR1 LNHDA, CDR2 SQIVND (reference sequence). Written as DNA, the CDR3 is TGTGCCAGTAGTAGTCGCCGCCACCGGGAGACCCAGTACTTC. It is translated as CASSSRRHRETQYF.

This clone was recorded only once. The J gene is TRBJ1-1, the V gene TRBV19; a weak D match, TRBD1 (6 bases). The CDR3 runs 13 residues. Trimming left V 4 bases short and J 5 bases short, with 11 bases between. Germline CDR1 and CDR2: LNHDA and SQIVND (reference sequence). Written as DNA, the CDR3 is TGTGCCAGTAGTACCCAAACAGGGACTGAAGCTTTCTTT. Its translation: CASSTQTGTEAFF.

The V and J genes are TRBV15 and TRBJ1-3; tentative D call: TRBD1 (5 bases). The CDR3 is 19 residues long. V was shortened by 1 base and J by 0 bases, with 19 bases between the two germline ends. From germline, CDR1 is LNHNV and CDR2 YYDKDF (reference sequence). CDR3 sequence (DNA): TGTGCCACCAGCAGAGGCCATAGATTGGGGGGGGGCTCTGGAAACACCATATATTTT. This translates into CATSRGHRLGGGSGNTIYF. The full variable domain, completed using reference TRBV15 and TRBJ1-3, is DAMVIQNPRYQVTQFGKPVTLSCSQTLNHNVMYWYQQKSSQAPKLLFHYYDKDFNNEADTPDNFQSRRPNTSFCFLDIRSPGLGDTAMYLCATSRGHRLGGGSGNTIYFGEGSWLTVV.

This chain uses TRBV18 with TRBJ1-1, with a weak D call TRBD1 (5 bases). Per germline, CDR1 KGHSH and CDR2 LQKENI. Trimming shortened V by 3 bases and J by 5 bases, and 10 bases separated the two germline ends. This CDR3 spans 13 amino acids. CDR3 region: CASSPRVSTEAFF. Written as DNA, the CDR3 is TGTGCCAGCTCACCCAGGGTTTCTACTGAAGCTTTCTTT.

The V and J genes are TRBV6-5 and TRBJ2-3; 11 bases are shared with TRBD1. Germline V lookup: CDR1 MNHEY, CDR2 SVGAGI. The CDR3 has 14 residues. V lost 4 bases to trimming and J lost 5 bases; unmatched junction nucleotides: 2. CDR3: CASSWTGGKDTQYF. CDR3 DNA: TGTGCCAGCAGTTGGACAGGGGGCAAAGATACGCAGTATTTT.

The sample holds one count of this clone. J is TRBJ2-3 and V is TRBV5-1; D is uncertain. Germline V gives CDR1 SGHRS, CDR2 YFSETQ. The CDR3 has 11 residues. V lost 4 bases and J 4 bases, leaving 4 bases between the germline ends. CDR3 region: CASSLSDTQYF. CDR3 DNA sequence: TGCGCCAGCAGCCTCTCAGATACGCAGTATTTT. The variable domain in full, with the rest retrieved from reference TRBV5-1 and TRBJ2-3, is KAGVTQTPRYLIKTRGQQVTLSCSPISGHRSVSWYQQTPGQGLQFLFEYFSETQRNKGNFPGRFSGRQFSNSRSEMNVSTLELGDSALYLCASSLSDTQYFGPGTRLTVL.

The CDR3, as DNA: TGTGCCAGCTCTCCTACTAGCGGGGGGACAGATACGCAGTATTTT. This encodes CASSPTSGGTDTQYF. V is TRBV18 and J is TRBJ2-3; TRBD2 agrees at 12 bases. Germline CDR1 KGHSH, CDR2 LQKENI. Trimming cost V 6 bases and J 3 bases; bases outside gene matches: 4. The CDR3 runs to 15 residues.

The CDR3 nucleotides read TGTGCCAGCAGCTTGGGGACCAGGGGGCGCAAAGGGAACAACACTGAAGCTTTCTTT. Protein sequence: CASSLGTRGRKGNNTEAFF. J is TRBJ1-1 and V is TRBV7-2, with TRBD1 matching 8 bases. Germline V gene data show CDR1 as SGHTA and CDR2 as FQGNSA. Trimming took 3 bases from V and 2 from J; bases not matched to a gene: 17. The CDR3 spans 19 residues. The full variable domain, rest sourced from reference TRBV7-2 and TRBJ1-1, is GAGVSQSPSNKVTEKGKDVELRCDPISGHTALYWYRQSLGQGLEFLIYFQGNSAPDKSGLPSDRFSAERTGGSVSTLTIQRTQQEDSAVYLCASSLGTRGRKGNNTEAFFGQGTRLTVV.

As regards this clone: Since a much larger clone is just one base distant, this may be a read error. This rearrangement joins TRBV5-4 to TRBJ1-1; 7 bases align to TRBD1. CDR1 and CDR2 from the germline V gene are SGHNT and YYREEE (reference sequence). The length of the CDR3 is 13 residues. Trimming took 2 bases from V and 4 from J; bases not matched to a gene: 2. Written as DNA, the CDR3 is TGTGCCAGCAGCTTACAGGGGAGCACTGAAGCTTTCTTT. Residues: CASSLQGSTEAFF.

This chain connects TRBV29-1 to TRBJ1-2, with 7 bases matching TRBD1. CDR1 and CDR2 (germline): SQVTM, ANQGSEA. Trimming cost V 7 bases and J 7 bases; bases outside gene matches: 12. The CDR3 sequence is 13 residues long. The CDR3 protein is CSAMTGPRGGYTF. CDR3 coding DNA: TGCAGCGCCATGACAGGGCCGCGGGGTGGCTACACCTTC.

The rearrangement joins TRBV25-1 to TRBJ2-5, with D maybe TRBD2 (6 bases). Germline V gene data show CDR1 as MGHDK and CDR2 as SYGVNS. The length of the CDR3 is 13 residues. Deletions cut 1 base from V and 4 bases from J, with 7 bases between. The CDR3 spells CASSESGRETQYF. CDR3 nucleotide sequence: TGTGCCAGCAGTGAATCCGGGAGAGAGACCCAGTACTTC.

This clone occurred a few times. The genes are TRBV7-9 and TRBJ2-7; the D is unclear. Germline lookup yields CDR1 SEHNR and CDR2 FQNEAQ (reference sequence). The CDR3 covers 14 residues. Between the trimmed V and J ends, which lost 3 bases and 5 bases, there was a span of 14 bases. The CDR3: CASSFENEPNEQYV. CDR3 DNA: TGTGCCAGCAGCTTTGAGAACGAGCCCAACGAGCAGTACGTC.

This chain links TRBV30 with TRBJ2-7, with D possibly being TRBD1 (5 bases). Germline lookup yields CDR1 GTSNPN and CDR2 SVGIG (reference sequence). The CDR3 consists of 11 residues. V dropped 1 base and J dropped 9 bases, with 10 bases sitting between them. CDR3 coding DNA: TGTGCCTGGAGTGGACAGAGTGTGCAGTACGTC. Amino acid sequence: CAWSGQSVQYV.

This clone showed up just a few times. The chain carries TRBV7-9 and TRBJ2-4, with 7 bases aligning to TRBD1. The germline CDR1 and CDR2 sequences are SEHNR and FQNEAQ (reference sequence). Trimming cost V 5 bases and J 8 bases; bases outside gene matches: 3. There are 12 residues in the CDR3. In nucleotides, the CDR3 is TGTGCCAGCAGCACCCAGGGGGACATTCAGTACTTC. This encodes CASSTQGDIQYF.

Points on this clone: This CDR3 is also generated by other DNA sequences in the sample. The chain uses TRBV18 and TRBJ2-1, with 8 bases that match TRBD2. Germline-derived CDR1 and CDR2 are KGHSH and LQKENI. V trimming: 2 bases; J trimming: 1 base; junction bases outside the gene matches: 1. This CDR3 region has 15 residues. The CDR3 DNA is TGTGCCAGCTCACCATTAGCGGGGTCCTACAATGAGCAGTTCTTC. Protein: CASSPLAGSYNEQFF.

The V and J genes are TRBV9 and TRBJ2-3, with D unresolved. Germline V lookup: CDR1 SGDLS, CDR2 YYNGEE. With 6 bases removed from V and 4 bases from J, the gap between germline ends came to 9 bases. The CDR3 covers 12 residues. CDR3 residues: CASNDIADTQYF. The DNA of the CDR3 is TGTGCCAGCAATGATATAGCAGATACGCAGTATTTT.

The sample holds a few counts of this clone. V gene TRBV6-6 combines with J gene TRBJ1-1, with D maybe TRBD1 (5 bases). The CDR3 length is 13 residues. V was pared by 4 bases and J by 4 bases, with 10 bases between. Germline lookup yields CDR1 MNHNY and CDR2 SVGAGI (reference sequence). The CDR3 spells CASSSQTATEAFF. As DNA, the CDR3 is TGTGCCAGCAGTTCCCAGACAGCCACTGAAGCTTTCTTT.

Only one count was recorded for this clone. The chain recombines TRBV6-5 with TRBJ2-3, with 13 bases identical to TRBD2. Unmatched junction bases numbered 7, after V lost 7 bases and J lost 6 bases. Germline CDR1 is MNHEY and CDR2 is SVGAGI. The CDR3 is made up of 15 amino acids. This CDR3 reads CASTLLAGGVDTQYF. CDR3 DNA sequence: TGTGCCAGCACTTTACTAGCGGGGGGGGTGGATACGCAGTATTTT.

In DNA, the CDR3 is TGCGCCAGCAGCGAGCCGGGGGGAGAGACCCAGTACTTC. Its translation: CASSEPGGETQYF. The genes are TRBV5-1 and TRBJ2-5, with 7 bases that match TRBD2. The CDR3 is 13 residues long. Germline CDR1 and CDR2: SGHRS and YFSETQ. Trimming at V came to 4 bases and at J to 4 bases, leaving 4 bases not matched to a gene.

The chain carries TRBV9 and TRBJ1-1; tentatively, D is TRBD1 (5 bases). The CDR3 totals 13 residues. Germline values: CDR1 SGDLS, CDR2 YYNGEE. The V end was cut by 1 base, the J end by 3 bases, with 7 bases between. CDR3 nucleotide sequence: TGTGCCAGCAGCGTATCGGGGGACACTGAAGCTTTCTTT. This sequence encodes CASSVSGDTEAFF.

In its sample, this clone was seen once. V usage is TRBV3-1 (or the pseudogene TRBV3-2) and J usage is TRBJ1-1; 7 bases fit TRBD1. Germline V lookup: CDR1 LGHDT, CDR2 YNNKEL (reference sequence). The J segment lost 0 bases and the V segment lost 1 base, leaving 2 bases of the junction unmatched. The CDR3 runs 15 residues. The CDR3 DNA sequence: TGTGCCAGCAGCCAAGGGACAGGACTGAACACTGAAGCTTTCTTT. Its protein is CASSQGTGLNTEAFF.

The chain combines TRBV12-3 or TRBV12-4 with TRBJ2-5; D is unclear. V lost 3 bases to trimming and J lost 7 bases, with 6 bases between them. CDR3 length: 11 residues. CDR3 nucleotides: TGTGCCAGCAGTTTTCACGGGACCCAGTACTTC. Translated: CASSFHGTQYF.